Listed below are T cell receptor beta chains from one sample, sequenced in a study of TIL therapy for anti-PD-1-resistant metastatic lung cancer. TCRdb keeps only in-frame clones here, not all; method: immunoSEQ multiplex PCR. The sample has about 55,000 clones, approximately 78% seen once; the top ten hold just under 3%. This specimen was blood, taken at baseline. The receptors here all came from a person aged 25-85 years with non-small cell lung cancer. Each CDR3 is given with its conserved first and last residue. D genes are given only for firm matches. The size of a clone is reported for some rows only, either as once, few or many, or as a class for expanded clones.

j_gene: TRBJ2-1
abundance: -
v_gene: TRBV7-2
d_gene: TRBD1
CDR3nt: TGTGCCAGCACCGGACAGGTCACATATGAGCAGTTCTTC
CDR3aa: CASTGQVTYEQFF

j_gene: TRBJ2-5
abundance: -
v_gene: TRBV5-4
d_gene: -
CDR3nt: TGTGCCAGCAGCCGAACCCACAGAGAAGAGACCCAGTACTTC
CDR3aa: CASSRTHREETQYF

j_gene: TRBJ1-5
abundance: -
v_gene: TRBV6-5
d_gene: -
CDR3nt: TGTGCCAGCAGCGAGAGCTTCCGCAATCAGCCCCAGCATTTT
CDR3aa: CASSESFRNQPQHF

j_gene: TRBJ2-1
abundance: -
v_gene: TRBV5-1
d_gene: TRBD2
CDR3nt: TGCGCCAGCAGCTTGGTATCTAGCGGGGCATACAATGAGCAGTTCTTC
CDR3aa: CASSLVSSGAYNEQFF

j_gene: TRBJ1-1
abundance: -
v_gene: TRBV28
d_gene: -
CDR3nt: TGTGCCAGCAGTCCAGGACAAAACACTGAAGCTTTCTTT
CDR3aa: CASSPGQNTEAFF

j_gene: TRBJ1-3
abundance: -
v_gene: TRBV7-9
d_gene: -
CDR3nt: TGTGCCAGCAGCCCCAAGGAATACTCTGGAAACACCATATATTTT
CDR3aa: CASSPKEYSGNTIYF

j_gene: TRBJ2-1
abundance: -
v_gene: TRBV6-5
d_gene: -
CDR3nt: TGTGCCAGCAGTTACCAACAGGGAAGGAGCTATGAGCAGTTCTTC
CDR3aa: CASSYQQGRSYEQFF

j_gene: TRBJ1-1
abundance: -
v_gene: TRBV13
d_gene: -
CDR3nt: TGTGCCAGCAGCAGCACGGGGGGGTGGACCGCGAACACTGAAGCTTTCTTT
CDR3aa: CASSSTGGWTANTEAFF

j_gene: TRBJ1-2
abundance: -
v_gene: TRBV7-2
d_gene: -
CDR3nt: TGTGCCAGCAGCCTCCGGGACCGAAACTATGGCTACACCTTC
CDR3aa: CASSLRDRNYGYTF

j_gene: TRBJ1-5
abundance: -
v_gene: TRBV6-1
d_gene: -
CDR3nt: TGTGCCAGCAGTGAACTTGGGGGTCTGGGCAATCAGCCCCAGCATTTT
CDR3aa: CASSELGGLGNQPQHF

j_gene: TRBJ2-3
abundance: -
v_gene: TRBV2
d_gene: -
CDR3nt: TGTGCCAGCAGCCCCGGTGTAGCGGTTTGGACAGATACGCAGTATTTT
CDR3aa: CASSPGVAVWTDTQYF

j_gene: TRBJ2-1
abundance: -
v_gene: TRBV23-1
d_gene: -
CDR3nt: TGCGCCAGCAGACGGGGACGGGCCTCCTACAATGAGCAGTTCTTC
CDR3aa: CASRRGRASYNEQFF

j_gene: TRBJ1-2
abundance: once
v_gene: TRBV6-5
d_gene: -
CDR3nt: TGTGCCAGCAGTTTCTACGACCGGGCATATGGCTACACCTTC
CDR3aa: CASSFYDRAYGYTF

j_gene: TRBJ1-2
abundance: few
v_gene: TRBV7-9
d_gene: -
CDR3nt: TGTGCCAGCGGACAGAACTATGGCTACACCTTC
CDR3aa: CASGQNYGYTF

j_gene: TRBJ2-1
abundance: -
v_gene: TRBV5-8
d_gene: -
CDR3nt: TGTGCCAGCAGCTCCGACAGATACAATGAGCAGTTCTTC
CDR3aa: CASSSDRYNEQFF

j_gene: TRBJ2-3
abundance: -
v_gene: TRBV19
d_gene: TRBD2
CDR3nt: TGTGCCAGTAGTCCCCAGGGAGGGGCTGGCACAGATACGCAGTATTTT
CDR3aa: CASSPQGGAGTDTQYF

j_gene: TRBJ2-7
abundance: few
v_gene: TRBV14
d_gene: -
CDR3nt: TGTGCCAGCAGCCATCGAGCTTACGAGCAGTACTTC
CDR3aa: CASSHRAYEQYF

j_gene: TRBJ2-1
abundance: -
v_gene: TRBV5-4
d_gene: TRBD1
CDR3nt: TGTGCCAGCAGCTTGGCCCTGGGACAGAACAATGAGCAGTTCTTC
CDR3aa: CASSLALGQNNEQFF

j_gene: TRBJ2-2
abundance: -
v_gene: TRBV6-2/TRBV6-3
d_gene: -
CDR3nt: TGTGCCAGCAGTAGGGCCCTGCAGCGCACCGGGGAGCTGTTTTTT
CDR3aa: CASSRALQRTGELFF

j_gene: TRBJ2-5
abundance: once
v_gene: TRBV3-1/TRBV3-2
d_gene: TRBD2
CDR3nt: TGTGCCAGCAGCTCGCGGGGGGGGTACCAAGAGACCCAGTACTTC
CDR3aa: CASSSRGGYQETQYF

j_gene: TRBJ2-3
abundance: -
v_gene: TRBV5-1
d_gene: TRBD1
CDR3nt: TGCGCCAGCAAGAATCCGGGACAGGGGAGTACAGATACGCAGTATTTT
CDR3aa: CASKNPGQGSTDTQYF

j_gene: TRBJ2-5
abundance: once
v_gene: TRBV7-2
d_gene: TRBD2
CDR3nt: TGTGCCAGCAGCTTAGAAAAACTAGCGGGGGACCAAGAGACCCAGTACTTC
CDR3aa: CASSLEKLAGDQETQYF

j_gene: TRBJ2-3
abundance: -
v_gene: TRBV20-1
d_gene: -
CDR3nt: TGCAGTGCTAGTAGACAGTCCTTGGATACGCAGTATTTT
CDR3aa: CSASRQSLDTQYF

j_gene: TRBJ1-5
abundance: once
v_gene: TRBV6-7
d_gene: -
CDR3nt: TGTGCCAGCACGCCAAGATGGCAACATTTT
CDR3aa: CASTPRWQHF

j_gene: TRBJ2-7
abundance: -
v_gene: TRBV19
d_gene: TRBD1
CDR3nt: TGTGCCAGTAGTATGAGGACAGGGCACGAGCAGTACTTC
CDR3aa: CASSMRTGHEQYF

j_gene: TRBJ2-1
abundance: -
v_gene: TRBV7-2
d_gene: TRBD2
CDR3nt: TGTGCCAGCAGCCCCCGGACTAGCGGTAACAATGAGCAGTTCTTC
CDR3aa: CASSPRTSGNNEQFF

j_gene: TRBJ1-6
abundance: few
v_gene: TRBV7-3
d_gene: -
CDR3nt: TGTGCCAGCAGCTTCGGCGGCCTGGATTCACCCCTCCACTTT
CDR3aa: CASSFGGLDSPLHF

j_gene: TRBJ1-1
abundance: few
v_gene: TRBV4-3
d_gene: TRBD1
CDR3nt: TGCGCCAGCAGCCGGTGGGACAGCCCTGGGACTGAAGCTTTCTTT
CDR3aa: CASSRWDSPGTEAFF

j_gene: TRBJ2-1
abundance: -
v_gene: TRBV9
d_gene: -
CDR3nt: TGTGCCAGCTCTCCGGGCTATGAAAAGTTCTTC
CDR3aa: CASSPGYEKFF

j_gene: TRBJ2-1
abundance: -
v_gene: TRBV4-3
d_gene: -
CDR3nt: TGCGCCAGCAGCCAAGACCCGAGCTCCTACAATGAGCAGTTCTTC
CDR3aa: CASSQDPSSYNEQFF

j_gene: TRBJ2-2
abundance: -
v_gene: TRBV11-3
d_gene: TRBD2
CDR3nt: TGTGCCAGCAGCCCATTCCGGGGGGACCCGAACACCGGGGAGCTGTTTTTT
CDR3aa: CASSPFRGDPNTGELFF

j_gene: TRBJ2-5
abundance: -
v_gene: TRBV28
d_gene: TRBD2
CDR3nt: TGTGCCAGCAGAACCGGGACTAGCGGGAGTGGGAAGACCCAGTACTTC
CDR3aa: CASRTGTSGSGKTQYF

j_gene: TRBJ1-2
abundance: -
v_gene: TRBV3-1/TRBV3-2
d_gene: TRBD1
CDR3nt: TGTGCCAGCAGCCCGATCGGACAGGGACTTAAAAGGGATGGCTACACCTTC
CDR3aa: CASSPIGQGLKRDGYTF

j_gene: TRBJ1-1
abundance: -
v_gene: TRBV7-7
d_gene: -
CDR3nt: TGTGCCAGCAGCTCCCATTCTATCGGCGAAGCTTTCTTT
CDR3aa: CASSSHSIGEAFF

j_gene: TRBJ1-2
abundance: once
v_gene: TRBV6-4
d_gene: -
CDR3nt: TGTGCCAGCAGTGACTCCTCTCCTTGGGCGGGCTACACCTTC
CDR3aa: CASSDSSPWAGYTF